This TCR beta chain was obtained from a study of neoadjuvant nivolumab and ipilimumab in lung cancer. TCRdb's copy holds only in-frame clones and misses some; the assay was immunoSEQ multiplex PCR. The sample lists about 17,000 clones; roughly four fifths were seen once. A note on this clone: Its antigen is not known.

Study findings and constraints: Higher pretherapy blood TCR richness went with higher resected-tumor richness. Compared with tumor-adjacent uninvolved lung, resected tumors showed greater richness and clonality.

V shed 6 bases and J shed 7 bases, with 19 bases lying between them. CDR3 size: 14 residues. CDR1 is MNHEY, CDR2 SMNVEV, per germline (reference sequence). The sequencing here drew on tumor tissue, taken after neoadjuvant nivolumab, alone or with ipilimumab, at or shortly before surgery. V gene TRBV27 combines with J gene TRBJ2-7; D remains unclear. The TCR sequence derives from an adult with non-small cell lung cancer. CDR3 region: CASSLGPRAEEQYF. DNA for the CDR3: TGTGCCAGCAGCCTCGGGCCCCGCGCCGAGGAGCAGTACTTC.